Presented here are 17 T cell receptor beta chains from one specimen sequenced in a study of T cells in Graves' hyperthyroidism and ophthalmopathy. The CDR3 regions of TCR beta were amplified from RNA transcripts. During a first-round RT-PCR of the TCR CDR3, the HTBI primer set was used. TCRdb ran MiXCR on the multiplex PCR reads and lists one entry per CDR3 protein. The sample lists under 250,000 distinct CDR3 sequences; roughly 17% were seen once. The sample consisted of blood. The source is a man in his fifties with Graves' hyperthyroidism.

This clonotype was picked up one time. This chain connects TRBV19 to TRBJ1-2, with a possible D match to TRBD1 (5 bases). Trimming shortened V by 7 bases and J by 7 bases, and 13 bases separated the two germline ends. The germline V gene has CDR1 LNHDA and CDR2 SQIVND (reference sequence). There are 12 residues in the CDR3. CDR3 loop: CASTFGGGGYTF. The CDR3 DNA reads as TGTGCCAGTACTTTCGGCGGGGGTGGCTACACCTTC.

This clonotype has ten or more counts. The chain recombines TRBV2 with TRBJ2-7; D is perhaps TRBD1 (5 bases). The CDR3 loop spans 14 amino acids. V lost 3 bases and J lost 7, with 16 bases in between. The germline CDR1 and CDR2 sequences are SNHLY and FYNNEI. CDR3 bases: TGTGCCAGCAGTGATCTGGGTGGCCCAGGGGAGCAGTACTTC. Protein product: CASSDLGGPGEQYF. The full variable domain, completed using reference TRBV2 and TRBJ2-7, is EPEVTQTPSHQVTQMGQEVILRCVPISNHLYFYWYRQILGQKVEFLVSFYNNEISEKSEIFDDQFSVERPDGSNFTLKIRSTKLEDSAMYFCASSDLGGPGEQYFGPGTRLTVT.

This clonotype was detected many times. The gene calls are TRBV12-3 or TRBV12-4 and TRBJ2-7; TRBD2 matches 14 bases. V shed 5 bases and J 4 bases; nucleotides not matched to a gene: 1. CDR3 size: 14 residues. For the CDR3, the DNA is TGTGCCAGCAGTGGACTAGCGGGAGGTTACGAGCAGTACTTC. This translates into CASSGLAGGYEQYF.

The chain couples TRBV20-1 to TRBJ2-3, with 10 nucleotides matching TRBD2. The CDR3 covers 15 residues. The ends lost 6 bases at V and 1 base at J; junction bases unmatched: 7. Germline V CDR1 and CDR2: DFQATT, SNEGSKA (reference sequence). Here the CDR3 reads CSAPQAGGGTDTQYF. CDR3 nucleotide sequence: TGCAGTGCCCCACAAGCGGGAGGGGGCACAGATACGCAGTATTTT.

This clonotype turned up a few times. Here the CDR3 reads CAWSATRLEAFF. CDR3 nucleotides: TGTGCCTGGAGTGCGACTCGACTTGAAGCTTTCTTT. The gene calls are TRBV30 and TRBJ1-1; no reliable D call. The CDR3 spans 12 residues. V lost 1 base to trimming and J lost 7 bases, with 10 bases between them. Germline loops: CDR1 GTSNPN, CDR2 SVGIG (reference sequence).

V usage is TRBV6-1 and J usage is TRBJ2-7; 7 positions match TRBD2. Germline trimming cut 5 bases from V and 1 base from J; bases unmatched to any gene: 8. The germline V gene encodes CDR1 MNHNS and CDR2 SASEGT. This CDR3 contains 15 residues. In nucleotides, the CDR3 is TGTGCCAGCAGTTCATCTAGCGGAGGGTCCTACGAGCAGTACTTC. Protein sequence: CASSSSSGGSYEQYF.

The J gene is TRBJ1-5, the V gene TRBV6-2 or TRBV6-3; D is uncertain. This CDR3 has 16 amino acids. The germline CDR1 and CDR2 sequences are MNHEY and SVGEGT. Trimming stripped 2 bases from V and 2 bases from J, with 13 bases between. The CDR3 DNA reads TGTGCCAGCAGTTACACCGCCACAACCGGCAATCAGCCCCAGCATTTT. It codes for CASSYTATTGNQPQHF.

In its sample, this clonotype was seen many times. The V and J genes are TRBV2 and TRBJ1-1; D perhaps matches TRBD1 (5 bases). The CDR3 loop spans 12 amino acids. Germline V CDR1 and CDR2: SNHLY, FYNNEI. V was pared by 7 bases and J by 0 bases, with 6 bases between. The CDR3 reads CASKDMNTEAFF. The CDR3 bases are TGTGCCAGCAAGGACATGAACACTGAAGCTTTCTTT.

The table lists this clonotype with many counts. The chain has TRBV2 and TRBJ2-5; 12 nucleotides agree with TRBD2. J was trimmed by 5 bases and V by 0 bases; bases with no gene match: 7. CDR3 length: 17 residues. CDR1 and CDR2 (germline): SNHLY, FYNNEI. CDR3 in DNA: TGTGCCAGCAGTGAAGCGAGTGGACTAGCGGGATTCGAGACCCAGTACTTC. Translated: CASSEASGLAGFETQYF.

The rearrangement joins TRBV7-9 to TRBJ2-2; tentatively, D is TRBD1 (6 bases). The CDR3 runs to 18 residues. The V end was cut by 5 bases, the J end by 4 bases, with 23 bases between. CDR1 SEHNR and CDR2 FQNEAQ come from the germline V gene (reference sequence). Here the CDR3 DNA reads TGTGCCAGCAGCGCCAAAACATACAGGGAGCAATTCACCGGGGAGCTGTTTTTT. Translation gives CASSAKTYREQFTGELFF.

In the case of this clonotype: This may come from a read error, since a much larger clone is one base off. The rearrangement links TRBV4-2 to TRBJ2-3, with 10 bases identical to TRBD2. The V gene's germline CDR1 is LGHNA and CDR2 YNFKEQ. This CDR3 spans 14 amino acids. CDR3 bases: TGTACCAGCAGCCAAGGACTAGCGGATGATACGCAGTATTTT. This encodes CTSSQGLADDTQYF.

The gene calls are TRBV6-1 and TRBJ1-3; 8 bases agree with TRBD1. The V gene's germline CDR1 is MNHNS and CDR2 SASEGT. There are 17 residues in the CDR3. J lost 0 bases, V lost 5 bases, and 9 bases had no gene match. CDR3 sequence reads: CASSKGQGTFSGNTIYF. The CDR3, as DNA: TGTGCCAGCAGTAAAGGACAGGGTACTTTCTCTGGAAACACCATATATTTT.

The chain links TRBV20-1 to TRBJ2-3; D might be TRBD1 or TRBD2, each matching 5 bases. Trimming cost V 3 bases and J 2 bases, with 15 bases left between them. Germline assignment: CDR1 DFQATT and CDR2 SNEGSKA (reference sequence). The CDR3 has 15 amino acids. This CDR3 is CSARGTNLYTDTQYF. The CDR3, as DNA: TGCAGTGCTAGGGGGACGAACCTATACACAGATACGCAGTATTTT.

There are many counts of this clonotype. CDR3 DNA sequence: TGTGCCATCAGCGGACAGGAGGATGGCTACACCTTC. Translating gives CAISGQEDGYTF. The chain couples TRBV10-3 to TRBJ1-2; 7 bases align to TRBD1. CDR1 ENHRY and CDR2 SYGVKD come from the germline V gene. V lost 6 bases to trimming and J lost 6 bases; unmatched junction nucleotides: 4. The CDR3 sequence is 12 residues long.

This clonotype was counted many times. The genes are TRBV20-1 and TRBJ1-1; D remains ambiguous. V dropped 0 bases and J dropped 0 bases, with 11 bases sitting between them. Germline V lookup: CDR1 DFQATT, CDR2 SNEGSKA (reference sequence). There are 15 residues in the CDR3. The CDR3 is CSARDSSGLNTEAFF. CDR3 DNA sequence: TGCAGTGCTAGAGATTCTAGTGGGTTGAACACTGAAGCTTTCTTT.

This clonotype was counted many times. The V call is TRBV20-1, the J call TRBJ2-1; 10 bases match TRBD2. CDR1 DFQATT and CDR2 SNEGSKA come from the germline V gene (reference sequence). V lost 6 bases to trimming and J lost 2 bases; unmatched junction nucleotides: 4. This CDR3 has 14 residues. In nucleotides, the CDR3 is TGCAGTGCGACCGGGACTAGCGCCTACAATGAGCAGTTCTTC. It yields the protein CSATGTSAYNEQFF.

The sample holds a few counts of this clonotype. The J gene is TRBJ2-1, the V gene TRBV9; no reliable D call. Germline V gene sequence: CDR1 SGDLS, CDR2 YYNGEE. CDR3 length: 16 amino acids. The ends were cut back, 0 bases at V and 4 bases at J, with 14 bases in the middle. The CDR3 region is CASSVGPGGVYNEQFF. DNA for the CDR3: TGTGCCAGCAGCGTAGGTCCGGGTGGGGTGTACAATGAGCAGTTCTTC.